This T cell receptor beta chain was found in a study of response to subunit inactivated influenza vaccine. Study findings and constraints: The authors put forward the suggestion that each seasonal influenza vaccination may bring in only a limited number of new T cells.

TCRdb re-analysed the RT-PCR reads in MiXCR, keeping a single row per CDR3 protein. The table includes about 160,000 distinct CDR3 sequences, under 13% detected once. CDR3 size: 13 residues. On this clonotype itself: Its matching antigen is unknown.

This sequence originates from a man in his fifties or sixties who received an inactivated influenza vaccine. The J gene is TRBJ1-1, the V gene TRBV21-1. TRBV21-1 is assigned pseudogene status. The sample was non-naive T cells sorted from PBMCs, taken roughly 48 days after vaccination. The CDR3 loop is CASSKVCTTEAFF. For the CDR3, the DNA is TGTGCCAGCAGCAAAGTCTGCACCACTGAAGCTTTCTTT.